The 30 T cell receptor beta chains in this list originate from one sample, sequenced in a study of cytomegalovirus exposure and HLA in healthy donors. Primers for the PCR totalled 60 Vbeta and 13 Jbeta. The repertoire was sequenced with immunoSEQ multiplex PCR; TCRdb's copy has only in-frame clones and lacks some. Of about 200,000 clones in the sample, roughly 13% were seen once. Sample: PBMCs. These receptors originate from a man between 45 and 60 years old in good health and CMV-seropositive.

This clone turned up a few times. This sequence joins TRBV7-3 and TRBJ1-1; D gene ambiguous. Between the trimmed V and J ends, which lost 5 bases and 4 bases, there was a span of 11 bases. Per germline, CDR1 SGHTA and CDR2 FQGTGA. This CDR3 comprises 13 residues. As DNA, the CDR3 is TGTGCCAGCAGCCCTGGGCCCAGCACTGAAGCTTTCTTT. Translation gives CASSPGPSTEAFF.

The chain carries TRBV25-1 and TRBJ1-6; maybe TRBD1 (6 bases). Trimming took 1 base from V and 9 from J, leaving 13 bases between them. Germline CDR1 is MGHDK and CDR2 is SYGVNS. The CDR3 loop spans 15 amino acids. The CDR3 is CASSELGRGGSPLHF. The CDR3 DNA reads TGTGCCAGCAGTGAATTGGGCCGAGGGGGTTCACCCCTCCACTTT.

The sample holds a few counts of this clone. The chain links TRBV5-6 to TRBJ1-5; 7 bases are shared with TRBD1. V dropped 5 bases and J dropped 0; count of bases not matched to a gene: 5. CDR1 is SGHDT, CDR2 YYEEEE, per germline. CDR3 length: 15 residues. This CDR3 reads CASRTGTDSNQPQHF. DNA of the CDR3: TGTGCCAGCAGGACCGGGACAGATAGCAATCAGCCCCAGCATTTT.

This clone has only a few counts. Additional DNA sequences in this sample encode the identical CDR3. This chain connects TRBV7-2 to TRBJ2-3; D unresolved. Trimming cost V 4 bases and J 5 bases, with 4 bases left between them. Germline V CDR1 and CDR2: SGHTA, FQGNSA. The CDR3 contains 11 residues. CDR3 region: CASSSRDTQYF. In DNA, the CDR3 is TGTGCCAGCAGCTCCCGAGATACGCAGTATTTT.

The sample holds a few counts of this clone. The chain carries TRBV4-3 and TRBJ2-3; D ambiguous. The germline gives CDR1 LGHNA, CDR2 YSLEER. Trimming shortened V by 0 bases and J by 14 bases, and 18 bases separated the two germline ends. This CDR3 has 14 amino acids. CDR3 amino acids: CASSQDLERSFLYF. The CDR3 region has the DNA TGCGCCAGCAGCCAAGATCTGGAGCGTTCCTTTCTGTATTTT.

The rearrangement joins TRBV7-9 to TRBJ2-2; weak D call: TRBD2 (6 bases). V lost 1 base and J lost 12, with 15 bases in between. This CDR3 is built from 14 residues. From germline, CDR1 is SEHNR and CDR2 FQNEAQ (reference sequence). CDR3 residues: CASSLEGTSGQLFF. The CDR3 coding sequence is TGTGCCAGCAGCTTAGAGGGGACTTCAGGCCAGCTGTTTTTT.

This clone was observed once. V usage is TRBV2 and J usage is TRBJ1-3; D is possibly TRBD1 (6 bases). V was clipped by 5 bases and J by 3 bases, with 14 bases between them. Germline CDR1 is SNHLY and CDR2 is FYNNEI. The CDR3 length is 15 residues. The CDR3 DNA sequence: TGTGCCAGCAGTACCGCCGGGACAAGTGGAAACACCATATATTTT. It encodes CASSTAGTSGNTIYF.

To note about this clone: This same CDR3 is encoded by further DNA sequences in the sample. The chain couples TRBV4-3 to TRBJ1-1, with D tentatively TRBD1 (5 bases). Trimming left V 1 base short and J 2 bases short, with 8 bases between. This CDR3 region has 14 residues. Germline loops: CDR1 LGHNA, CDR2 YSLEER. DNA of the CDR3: TGCGCCAGCAGCCAAGTCGGGGGTAACACTGAAGCTTTCTTT. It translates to CASSQVGGNTEAFF.

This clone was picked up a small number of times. CDR3 protein: CASSDSWSGGGYTF. In nucleotides, the CDR3 is TGTGCCAGCAGTGACTCGTGGTCGGGAGGTGGCTACACCTTC. This chain connects TRBV6-4 to TRBJ1-2; D unclear. The CDR3 is 14 amino acids. In germline, CDR1 is MRHNA, CDR2 SNTAGT. Trimming cost V 0 bases and J 7 bases, with 12 bases left between them.

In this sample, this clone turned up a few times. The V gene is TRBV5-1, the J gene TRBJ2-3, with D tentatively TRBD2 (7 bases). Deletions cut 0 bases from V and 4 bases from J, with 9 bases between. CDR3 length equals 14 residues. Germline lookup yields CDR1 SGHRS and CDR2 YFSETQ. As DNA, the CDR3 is TGCGCCAGCAGCTTGGGCGGGGGCTCAGATACGCAGTATTTT. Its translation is CASSLGGGSDTQYF.

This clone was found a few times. The CDR3 protein is CASSALAGGRNTGELFF. CDR3 nucleotide sequence: TGTGCCAGCAGTGCCCTAGCGGGGGGGCGTAACACCGGGGAGCTGTTTTTT. The chain links TRBV6-1 to TRBJ2-2; TRBD2 matches at 12 bases. The CDR3 is made up of 17 amino acids. CDR1 is MNHNS and CDR2 is SASEGT in the germline V gene. With V trimmed by 4 bases and J by 2 bases, 5 bases remained unmatched.

This CDR3 reads CASSYISPRGQYV. CDR3 bases: TGTGCCAGCAGTTACATTTCTCCTCGCGGGCAGTACGTC. The chain couples TRBV6-5 to TRBJ2-7; no clear D gene. Germline V CDR1 and CDR2: MNHEY, SVGAGI. The V and J ends lost 2 bases and 9 bases respectively, with 14 bases between them. The CDR3 contains 13 residues.

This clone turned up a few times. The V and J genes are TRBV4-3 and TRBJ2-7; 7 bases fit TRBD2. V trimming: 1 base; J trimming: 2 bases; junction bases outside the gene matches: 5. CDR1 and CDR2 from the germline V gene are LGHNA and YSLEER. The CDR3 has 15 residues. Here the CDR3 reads CASSQVEAGPYEQYF. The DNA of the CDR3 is TGCGCCAGCAGCCAAGTTGAAGCGGGGCCCTACGAGCAGTACTTC.

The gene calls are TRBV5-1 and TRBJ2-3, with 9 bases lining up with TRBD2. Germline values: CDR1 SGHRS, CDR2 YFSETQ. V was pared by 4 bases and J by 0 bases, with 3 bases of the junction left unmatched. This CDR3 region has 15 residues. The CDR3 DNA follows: TGCGCCAGCAGCCCGGGACTAGCTAGCACAGATACGCAGTATTTT. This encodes CASSPGLASTDTQYF.

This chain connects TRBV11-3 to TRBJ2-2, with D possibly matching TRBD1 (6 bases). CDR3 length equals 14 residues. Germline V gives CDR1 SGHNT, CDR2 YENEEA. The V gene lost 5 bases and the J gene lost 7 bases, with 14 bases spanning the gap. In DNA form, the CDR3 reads TGTGCCAGCAGCGCCGGGACACGTCTCGGGGAGCTGTTTTTT. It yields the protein CASSAGTRLGELFF.

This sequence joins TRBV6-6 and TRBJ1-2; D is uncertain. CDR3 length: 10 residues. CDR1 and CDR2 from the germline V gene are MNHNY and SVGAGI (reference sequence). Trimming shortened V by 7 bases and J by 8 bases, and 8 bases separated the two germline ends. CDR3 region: CASKLEGYTF. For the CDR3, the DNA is TGTGCCAGCAAGCTCGAGGGCTACACCTTC.

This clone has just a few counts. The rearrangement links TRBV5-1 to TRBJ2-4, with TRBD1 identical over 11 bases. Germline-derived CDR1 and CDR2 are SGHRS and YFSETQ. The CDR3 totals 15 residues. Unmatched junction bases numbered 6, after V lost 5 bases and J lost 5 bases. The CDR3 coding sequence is TGCGCCAGCAGATCCGGACAGGGGGCCGAAAACATTCAGTACTTC. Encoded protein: CASRSGQGAENIQYF. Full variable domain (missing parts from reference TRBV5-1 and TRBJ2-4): KAGVTQTPRYLIKTRGQQVTLSCSPISGHRSVSWYQQTPGQGLQFLFEYFSETQRNKGNFPGRFSGRQFSNSRSEMNVSTLELGDSALYLCASRSGQGAENIQYFGAGTRLSVL.

The CDR3 DNA sequence: TGTGCCAGCTCACCCAACGCCGGGACTGCCTACGAGCAGTACGTC. Its translation is CASSPNAGTAYEQYV. This chain uses TRBV18 with TRBJ2-7; a possible D gene is TRBD2 (6 bases). Germline CDR1 KGHSH, CDR2 LQKENI. Trimming removed 3 bases at V and 2 bases at J, with 14 bases between. The CDR3 has 15 residues.

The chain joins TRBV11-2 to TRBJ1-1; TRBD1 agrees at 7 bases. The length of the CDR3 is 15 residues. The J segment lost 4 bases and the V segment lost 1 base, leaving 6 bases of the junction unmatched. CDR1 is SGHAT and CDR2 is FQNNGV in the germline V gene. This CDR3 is CASSLVPGGTTEAFF. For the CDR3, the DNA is TGTGCCAGCAGCTTAGTTCCAGGGGGAACCACTGAAGCTTTCTTT. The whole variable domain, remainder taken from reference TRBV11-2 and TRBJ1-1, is EAGVAQSPRYKIIEKRQSVAFWCNPISGHATLYWYQQILGQGPKLLIQFQNNGVVDDSQLPKDRFSAERLKGVDSTLKIQPAKLEDSAVYLCASSLVPGGTTEAFFGQGTRLTVV.

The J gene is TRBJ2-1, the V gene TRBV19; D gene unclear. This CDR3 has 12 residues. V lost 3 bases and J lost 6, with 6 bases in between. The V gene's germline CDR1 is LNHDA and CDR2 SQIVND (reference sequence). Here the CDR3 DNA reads TGTGCCAGTAGTATGGTTAGCAATGAGCAGTTCTTC. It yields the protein CASSMVSNEQFF.

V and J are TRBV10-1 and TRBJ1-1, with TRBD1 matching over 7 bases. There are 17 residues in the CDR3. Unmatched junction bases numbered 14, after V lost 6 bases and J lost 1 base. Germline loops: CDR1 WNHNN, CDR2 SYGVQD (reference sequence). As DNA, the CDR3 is TGCGCCAGCAGCAGGGAAGTCAGGGGGTTTGGGAACACTGAAGCTTTCTTT. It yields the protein CASSREVRGFGNTEAFF.

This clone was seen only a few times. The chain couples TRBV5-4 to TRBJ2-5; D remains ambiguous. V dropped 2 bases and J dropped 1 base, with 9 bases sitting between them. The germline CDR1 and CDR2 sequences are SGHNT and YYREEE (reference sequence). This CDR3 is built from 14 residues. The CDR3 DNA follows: TGTGCCAGCAGCTTTCCAGGTTCCCAAGAGACCCAGTACTTC. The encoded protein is CASSFPGSQETQYF.

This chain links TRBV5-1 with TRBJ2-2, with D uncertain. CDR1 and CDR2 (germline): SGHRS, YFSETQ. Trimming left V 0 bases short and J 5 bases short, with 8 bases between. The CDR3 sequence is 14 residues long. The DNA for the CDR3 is TGCGCCAGCAGCTTGGAGAGAGAGACCGGGGAGCTGTTTTTT. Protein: CASSLERETGELFF.

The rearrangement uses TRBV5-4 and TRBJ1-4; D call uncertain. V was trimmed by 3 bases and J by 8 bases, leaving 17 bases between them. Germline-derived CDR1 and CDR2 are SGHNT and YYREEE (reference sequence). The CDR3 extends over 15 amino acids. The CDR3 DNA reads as TGTGCCAGCAGCTCCCAAGGAACCTCCGGGGAAAAACTGTTTTTT. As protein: CASSSQGTSGEKLFF.

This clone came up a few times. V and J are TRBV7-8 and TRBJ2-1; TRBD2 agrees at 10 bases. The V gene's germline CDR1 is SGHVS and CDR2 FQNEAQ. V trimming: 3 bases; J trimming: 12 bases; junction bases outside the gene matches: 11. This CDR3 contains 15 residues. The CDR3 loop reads CASSFQAGGALVQFF. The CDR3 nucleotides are TGTGCCAGCAGCTTCCAAGCGGGGGGGGCTTTGGTGCAGTTCTTC.

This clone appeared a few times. The CDR3 protein is CASSRRDSNQPQHF. CDR3 coding DNA: TGTGCCAGCTCTCGCAGGGATAGCAATCAGCCCCAGCATTTT. This rearrangement joins TRBV25-1 to TRBJ1-5, with D possibly matching TRBD1 (5 bases). The CDR3 covers 14 residues. CDR1 and CDR2 from the germline V gene are MGHDK and SYGVNS. V lost 8 bases and J 0 bases, leaving 11 bases between the germline ends.

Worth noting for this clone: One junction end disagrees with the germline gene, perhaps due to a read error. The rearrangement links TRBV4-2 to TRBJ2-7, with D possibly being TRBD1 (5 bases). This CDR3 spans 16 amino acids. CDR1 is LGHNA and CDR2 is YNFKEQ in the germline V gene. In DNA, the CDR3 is TGTGCCAGCAGCCAAAACCAGGGCAGGGATGGTTACGAGCAGTCCTTC. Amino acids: CASSQNQGRDGYEQSF.

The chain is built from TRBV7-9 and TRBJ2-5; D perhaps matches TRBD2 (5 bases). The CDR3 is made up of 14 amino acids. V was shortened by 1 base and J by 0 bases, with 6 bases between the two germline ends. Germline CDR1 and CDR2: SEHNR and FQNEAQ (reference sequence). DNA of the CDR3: TGTGCCAGCAGCTTAGGGGAGTACCAAGAGACCCAGTACTTC. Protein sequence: CASSLGEYQETQYF.

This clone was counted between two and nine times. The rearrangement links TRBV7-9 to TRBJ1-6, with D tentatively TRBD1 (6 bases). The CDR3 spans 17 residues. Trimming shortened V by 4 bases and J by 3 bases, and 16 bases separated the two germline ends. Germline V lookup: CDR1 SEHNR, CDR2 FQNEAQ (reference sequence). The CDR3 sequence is CASSSNREGLYNSPLHF. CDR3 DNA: TGTGCCAGCAGCTCAAACAGGGAAGGGCTCTATAATTCACCCCTCCACTTT. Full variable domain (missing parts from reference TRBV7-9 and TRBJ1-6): DTGVSQNPRHKITKRGQNVTFRCDPISEHNRLYWYRQTLGQGPEFLTYFQNEAQLEKSRLLSDRFSAERPKGSFSTLEIQRTEQGDSAMYLCASSSNREGLYNSPLHFGNGTRLTVT.

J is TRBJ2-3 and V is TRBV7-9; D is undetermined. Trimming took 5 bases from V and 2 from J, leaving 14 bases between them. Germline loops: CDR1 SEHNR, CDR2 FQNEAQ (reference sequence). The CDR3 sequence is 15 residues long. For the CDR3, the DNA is TGTGCCAGCAGCCCGAGAGGTCTCAACACAGATACGCAGTATTTT. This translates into CASSPRGLNTDTQYF.